This TCR beta chain originates from a study of blood T cell repertoires in COVID-19. Across the study: The United States, Italy and Spain were the sources of the acute and convalescent COVID-19 samples. Sample material is recorded as cDNA or gDNA derived from T cells, B-cell-depleted T cells, or PBMCs.

As handled by the study authors: The assay estimated nucleated cells by amplifying reference gene primers. Produced via immunoSEQ multiplex PCR; TCRdb's table is partial and in-frame only. Clonal size and the V and J genes are those of that table, whereas D and trimming came from the DNA. Of 270,000 or so clones in the sample, roughly 90% were seen once. A single count supports this clone. The source is a woman aged 40 to 55 who had recovered from COVID-19. The sample consisted of peripheral blood.

CDR3 residues: CASNPGPPSGYTF. CDR3 in DNA: TGTGCCAGTAACCCCGGACCACCTAGCGGCTACACCTTC. The chain combines TRBV19 with TRBJ1-2, with D unresolved. The CDR3 has 13 amino acids. Trimming stripped 7 bases from V and 8 bases from J, with 17 bases between. Germline V gene lookup returns CDR1 LNHDA and CDR2 SQIVND (reference sequence).